These T cell receptor beta chains were read from a single sample in a study of beta chain features in type 1 diabetes. Repertoires were generated with immunoSEQ multiplex PCR, while TCRdb's copy carries only in-frame clones and drops some. The profile covers over 300,000 clones, with around 9.7% appearing a single time and approximately 1% taken by the ten largest. The specimen sequenced was central memory CD4+ T cells from blood. The origin of the receptors is a man under 40 with type 1 diabetes. The CDR3 runs from the conserved cysteine through the conserved F or W.

len,v_gene,CDR3aa
16,TRBV2,CASSKSGRYFQETQYF
16,TRBV7-2,CASSLGGRGKTDTQYF
14,TRBV6-5,CASSYEGLNTEAFF
14,TRBV19,CASSIDSSTDTQYF
13,TRBV9,CASSVQGSYEQYF
16,TRBV7-2,CASSFVAGDVTGELFF
15,TRBV7-9,CASSFGQLRQETQYF
16,TRBV5-5,CASSLAGSDSGNTIYF
19,TRBV5-4,CASTLGLAGGSFAPDTQYF
12,TRBV6-1,CASSGTSYGYTF
16,TRBV4-1,CASSQDWSGVNTEAFF
14,TRBV5-6,CASSLAGGRGEAFF
16,TRBV10-3,CAISRMLSGGEREQYF
14,TRBV5-1,CASSLGSLDQPQHF
14,TRBV6-1,CASYQRGSNQPQHF
16,TRBV6-5,CASSFGRFGSNQPQHF
15,TRBV11-2,CASSLLSSYNSPLHF
14,TRBV11-2,CASSLTQGPYEQYF
13,TRBV7-9,CASSLWFSYEQYF
13,TRBV2,CASSAATQETQYF
16,TRBV19,CASTLRTGISNQPQHF
14,TRBV10-3,CATEPTVGVNEQFF
16,TRBV30,CAWSEGRTTAGGTQYF
13,TRBV29-1,CSVEAPGGTEAFF
13,TRBV19,CASSFDSNTEAFF
15,TRBV9,CASSPGRFSTDTQYF
15,TRBV7-2,CASSLARGNTDTQYF
12,TRBV9,CAGSVGGAAAFF
15,TRBV7-2,CASSLERGRGYGYTF
14,TRBV9,CASSMTGENTEAFF
16,TRBV4-3,CASSKTGDANTGELFF
14,TRBV7-2,CASSGDIKSYEQYF
12,TRBV2,CASSDIGYEQYF
14,TRBV7-8,CASSIPGKIYEQYF
13,TRBV7-2,CASSLVYGHEQYF
15,TRBV19,CASSMVPAGANVLTF
14,TRBV7-2,CASSVAQVGYGYTF
16,TRBV18,CASSPQRYRDTGELFF
13,TRBV5-4,CASTPRGFNEQFF
15,TRBV27,CASSEASAQQETQYF
11,TRBV6-5,CASSSNTEAFF
11,TRBV11-2,CASSVFDTQYF
13,TRBV7-9,CASSWGQRETQYF
13,TRBV7-2,CASSPSSEEEQFF
12,TRBV19,CASSMVVGEQFF
15,TRBV30,CAWSVSGSYNSPLHF
15,TRBV28,CASSPSDRGPSGYTF
13,TRBV13,CASSFPQGTGAFF
14,TRBV6-1,CASSETGGGETQYF
11,TRBV7-2,CASSIQETQYF
12,TRBV19,CASSVGPGELFF
14,TRBV6-5,CAISETPQVNEQYF
15,TRBV11-2,CASSLGTVRSETQYF
15,TRBV11-2,CASSFGGANTGELFF
14,TRBV11-2,CASSLGRNNQPQHF